One T cell receptor beta chain is described in this entry. The data stem from a study of blood T cell repertoires in COVID-19. Study-wide background: In each case, the material was cDNA or gDNA derived from T cells, B-cell-depleted T cells, or PBMCs.

This CDR3 comprises 15 residues. Germline-derived CDR1 and CDR2 are KGHSH and LQKENI. The V segment lost 0 bases and the J segment 12 bases; nucleotides outside the gene matches: 10. TCRdb's copy holds only in-frame clones and misses some; the assay was immunoSEQ multiplex PCR. Found here are roughly 150,000 clones, over 75% of them singletons; the top ten hold roughly 15%. Sequencing was performed on peripheral blood. This chain uses TRBV18 with TRBJ2-1; 8 bases agree with TRBD1. This sequence originates from a woman aged 40 to 50 with acute or convalescent COVID-19. CDR3 amino acids: CASSPPGQGNMVQFF. The CDR3 DNA is TGTGCCAGCTCACCACCTGGACAGGGTAACATGGTGCAGTTCTTC.